These 27 T cell receptor beta chains were all obtained from the same sample, sequenced in a study of CD8+CD57+ T cells in acquired aplastic anemia. Genomic DNA acted as the template from which TCR beta VDJ combination and CDR3 sequence profiling were carried out. One entry per CDR3 protein, called by TCRdb with MiXCR from the reads. The table has about 190,000 distinct CDR3 sequences, just under 50% seen once. The sequenced patients had an expansion of CD8+CD57+ cells seen by flow cytometry. Sample: sorted CD4+, CD8+, or CD8+CD57+ T cells (not recorded which) from PBMCs. These receptors were collected from a human donor with aplastic anemia.

Points on this clonotype: A single base separates this from a much larger clone, so it may be a read error. The chain recombines TRBV11-2 with TRBJ2-6; the match to TRBD1 covers 8 bases. The CDR3 spans 17 residues. Looked up from germline, CDR1 is SGHAT and CDR2 is FQNNGV. CDR3 nucleotides: TGTGCCAGCAGCTTGCTGACAGGGGTCTCTGGGGCCAGCGTCCTGACTTTC. This translates into CASSLLTGVSGASVLTF.

The rearrangement uses TRBV20-1 and TRBJ2-3; weak D call: TRBD2 (6 bases). The V end lost 1 base, the J end lost 2 bases, and 13 bases lay between the germline ends. The CDR3 runs 15 residues. Germline CDR1 DFQATT, CDR2 SNEGSKA (reference sequence). The CDR3 sequence: CSARVSGVPTDTQYF. CDR3 DNA sequence: TGCAGTGCTAGAGTTAGCGGCGTCCCCACAGATACGCAGTATTTT.

The rearrangement joins TRBV15 to TRBJ2-1; 11 positions match TRBD1. This CDR3 is built from 15 residues. V lost 3 bases, J lost 7 bases, and 5 bases stayed unmatched. Germline V lookup: CDR1 LNHNV, CDR2 YYDKDF (reference sequence). CDR3 coding DNA: TGTGCCACCAGCAGGCTCCGGGACAGGGGGAATGAGCAGTTCTTC. Its translation is CATSRLRDRGNEQFF.

The CDR3 nucleotides read TGTGCCACCAGTGTTAGGGGGATCAATCAGCCCCAGCATTTT. This gives the protein CATSVRGINQPQHF. The chain has TRBV24-1 and TRBJ1-5; D may be TRBD1 (6 bases). CDR3 length: 14 residues. Per germline, CDR1 KGHDR and CDR2 SFDVKD. Deletions cut 5 bases from V and 3 bases from J, with 10 bases between.

The chain recombines TRBV7-3 with TRBJ2-3, with TRBD1 matching over 8 bases. V shed 8 bases, J shed 3 bases, and the junction held 7 bases outside the gene matches. The CDR3 covers 14 residues. Germline CDR1 is SGHTA and CDR2 is FQGTGA. DNA of the CDR3: TGTGCCAGCCAGGACAGGGATAATACAGATACGCAGTATTTT. Protein sequence: CASQDRDNTDTQYF.

Only a few counts were recorded for this clonotype. The chain carries TRBV24-1 and TRBJ2-1; 7 positions match TRBD2. The length of the CDR3 is 15 residues. The trim removed 12 bases at V and 10 bases at J, leaving 20 bases unmatched. In germline, CDR1 is KGHDR, CDR2 SFDVKD. In DNA, the CDR3 is TGTGCCCCACCCGGAGGGTTGGCGGGAGCAGGCGAGCAGTTCTTC. This encodes CAPPGGLAGAGEQFF.

The chain links TRBV2 to TRBJ1-2; a weak D match, TRBD1 (6 bases). This CDR3 comprises 13 residues. V was cut by 6 bases and J by 4 bases, with 12 bases left in between. CDR1 and CDR2 from the germline V gene are SNHLY and FYNNEI. Written as DNA, the CDR3 is TGTGCCAGCAGCCCAGGACAGTTCTATGGCTACACCTTC. Translating it yields CASSPGQFYGYTF. Full variable domain (remainder filled in from reference TRBV2 and TRBJ1-2): EPEVTQTPSHQVTQMGQEVILRCVPISNHLYFYWYRQILGQKVEFLVSFYNNEISEKSEIFDDQFSVERPDGSNFTLKIRSTKLEDSAMYFCASSPGQFYGYTFGSGTRLTVV.

This clonotype was counted ten times or more. The chain is built from TRBV19 and TRBJ2-1, with 11 bases matching TRBD2. From germline, CDR1 is LNHDA and CDR2 SQIVND (reference sequence). CDR3 length: 19 residues. The J segment lost 3 bases and the V segment lost 6 bases, leaving 16 bases of the junction unmatched. The CDR3 region is CASRTSGKLGGRVYNEQFF. The DNA of the CDR3 is TGTGCCAGTAGGACTAGCGGGAAATTGGGGGGTAGGGTCTACAATGAGCAGTTCTTC.

This clonotype was recorded many times. CDR3 nucleotides: TGTGCCAGCAGTTACGGGGGGCGGGGGAAAAAGGAGCAGTACTTC. This sequence encodes CASSYGGRGKKEQYF. The chain recombines TRBV5-4 with TRBJ2-7, with D perhaps TRBD2 (7 bases). The CDR3 length is 15 residues. Trimming removed 5 bases at V and 7 bases at J, with 22 bases between. Germline loops: CDR1 SGHNT, CDR2 YYREEE (reference sequence). The full variable domain, completed using reference TRBV5-4 and TRBJ2-7, is ETGVTQSPTHLIKTRGQQVTLRCSSQSGHNTVSWYQQALGQGPQFIFQYYREEENGRGNFPPRFSGLQFPNYSSELNVNALELDDSALYLCASSYGGRGKKEQYFGPGTRLTVT.

This clonotype was picked up many times. The chain links TRBV4-1 to TRBJ2-6, with a tentative D call TRBD2 (6 bases). Trimming left V 1 base short and J 0 bases short, with 16 bases between. Looked up from germline, CDR1 is MGHRA and CDR2 is YSYEKL. CDR3 length: 19 residues. This chain's CDR3 is CASSQAEVSGYSGANVLTF. The CDR3 DNA sequence: TGCGCCAGCAGCCAAGCTGAGGTTAGCGGCTACTCTGGGGCCAACGTCCTGACTTTC.

J is TRBJ2-2 and V is TRBV20-1; TRBD1 might be the D (6 bases). This CDR3 spans 18 amino acids. V dropped 2 bases and J dropped 0 bases, with 19 bases sitting between them. Germline CDR1 and CDR2: DFQATT and SNEGSKA (reference sequence). The CDR3 loop reads CSARKGTGYTANTGELFF. The CDR3 region has the DNA TGCAGTGCTAGAAAGGGCACAGGGTACACCGCGAACACCGGGGAGCTGTTTTTT.

A few counts support this clonotype. The V call is TRBV15, the J call TRBJ1-1; maybe TRBD1 (6 bases). Trimming shortened V by 2 bases and J by 4 bases, and 11 bases separated the two germline ends. The CDR3 runs to 14 residues. The germline CDR1 and CDR2 sequences are LNHNV and YYDKDF (reference sequence). The CDR3 region has the DNA TGTGCCACCAGCAGACTACAGGGAGGCACTGAAGCTTTCTTT. Translated, it gives CATSRLQGGTEAFF.

The chain links TRBV5-1 to TRBJ1-5, with D tentatively TRBD1 (5 bases). Deletions cut 0 bases from V and 4 bases from J, with 11 bases between. The CDR3 extends over 15 amino acids. Germline V gives CDR1 SGHRS, CDR2 YFSETQ. CDR3 nucleotides: TGCGCCAGCAGCTTGGGGCAGGGCCCTAATCAGCCCCAGCATTTT. Amino acids: CASSLGQGPNQPQHF.

The chain recombines TRBV5-6 with TRBJ1-1; 9 nucleotides agree with TRBD1. This CDR3 is built from 17 residues. Germline CDR1 is SGHDT and CDR2 is YYEEEE. J gave up 1 base and V 0 bases, and 7 bases lay outside the gene matches. For the CDR3, the DNA is TGTGCCAGCAGCTTGGCCAACAGGGGGCGGGCGAACACTGAAGCTTTCTTT. It encodes CASSLANRGRANTEAFF.

With regard to this clonotype: A much larger clonotype is one base distant, so this may be a read error. The CDR3 ends on some other residue instead of the conserved phenylalanine or tryptophan, so this is likely a read error. This chain uses TRBV7-2 with TRBJ2-7; D is possibly TRBD2 (5 bases). Between the trimmed V and J ends, which lost 4 bases and 2 bases, there was a span of 15 bases. The CDR3 covers 15 residues. From germline, CDR1 is SGHTA and CDR2 FQGNSA. The CDR3 sequence: CASSSGLAQTYEQYL. Written as DNA, the CDR3 is TGTGCCAGCAGCTCCGGACTGGCACAAACCTACGAGCAGTACCTC.

CDR3: CSARGDRDGYTF. DNA for the CDR3: TGCAGTGCTAGAGGGGACAGGGATGGCTACACCTTC. The chain couples TRBV20-1 to TRBJ1-2, with 9 bases fitting TRBD1. Per the germline V gene, CDR1 is DFQATT and CDR2 is SNEGSKA (reference sequence). There are 12 residues in the CDR3. V lost 1 base and J lost 6; bases outside the gene matches: 0.

This clonotype was picked up a small number of times. The chain has TRBV15 and TRBJ1-5; the match to TRBD1 covers 8 bases. Germline CDR1 and CDR2: LNHNV and YYDKDF (reference sequence). With V trimmed by 3 bases and J by 0 bases, 1 base remained unmatched. The CDR3 totals 15 residues. The CDR3 DNA reads TGTGCCACCAGCAGGACAGGGGATAGCAATCAGCCCCAGCATTTT. Its translation is CATSRTGDSNQPQHF.

This clonotype was found many times. The chain carries TRBV5-1 and TRBJ1-5; no reliable D call. The germline V and J ends were trimmed by 0 bases and 7 bases, with 11 bases remaining between them. Per germline, CDR1 SGHRS and CDR2 YFSETQ. The CDR3 has 14 residues. CDR3 bases: TGCGCCAGCAGCTTGGTGACGGGAGACCAGCCCCAGCATTTT. This codes for CASSLVTGDQPQHF.

The table lists this clonotype with many counts. V gene TRBV5-8 combines with J gene TRBJ1-4; unclear D gene. From germline, CDR1 is SGHTS and CDR2 YDEGEE. V lost 2 bases to trimming and J lost 8 bases, with 4 bases between them. The CDR3 length is 11 residues. CDR3: CASSLYEKLFF. In nucleotides, the CDR3 is TGTGCCAGCAGCTTATACGAAAAACTGTTTTTT. Filled out from reference TRBV5-8 and TRBJ1-4, the complete variable domain reads EAGVTQSPTHLIKTRGQQATLRCSPISGHTSVYWYQQALGLGLQFLLWYDEGEERNRGNFPPRFSGRQFPNYSSELNVNALELEDSALYLCASSLYEKLFFGSGTQLSVL.

The J gene is TRBJ2-3, the V gene TRBV10-3; D remains unclear. Germline V lookup: CDR1 ENHRY, CDR2 SYGVKD. The length of the CDR3 is 14 residues. The CDR3 region is CAISGFPSTDTQYF. In nucleotides, the CDR3 is TGTGCTATATCAGGTTTTCCTAGCACAGATACGCAGTATTTT.

In the case of this clonotype: A much larger clone lies one base from this, so it may be a read error. The V and J genes are TRBV12-3 or TRBV12-4 and TRBJ2-1, with D uncertain. This CDR3 is 10 amino acids long. V dropped 9 bases and J dropped 9 bases, with 9 bases sitting between them. The CDR3 loop is CASGNSEQFF. The CDR3 DNA sequence: TGTGCCAGTGGGAACAGTGAGCAGTTCTTC.

The chain combines TRBV19 with TRBJ2-7; 10 nucleotides line up with TRBD1. Per the germline V gene, CDR1 is LNHDA and CDR2 is SQIVND (reference sequence). J gave up 9 bases and V 4 bases, and 12 bases lay outside the gene matches. This CDR3 has 15 residues. The CDR3 here is CASSTRGQGTAMQYF. In nucleotides, the CDR3 is TGTGCCAGTAGTACCCGGGGACAGGGGACAGCAATGCAGTACTTC.

A few counts support this clonotype. This chain uses TRBV6-6 with TRBJ2-6; a weak D match, TRBD2 (5 bases). The CDR3 is 17 residues long. Germline CDR1 and CDR2: MNHNY and SVGAGI (reference sequence). V lost 3 bases, J lost 0 bases, and 12 bases lay in between. This CDR3 reads CASSYQVTSSGANVLTF. In DNA form, the CDR3 reads TGTGCCAGCAGTTATCAGGTCACTAGCTCTGGGGCCAACGTCCTGACTTTC.

For this clonotype: Possible read error: a much larger clone is one base away. V gene TRBV7-3 combines with J gene TRBJ2-1; D remains ambiguous. The CDR3 contains 12 residues. With 8 bases removed from V and 10 bases from J, the gap between germline ends came to 15 bases. In germline, CDR1 is SGHTA, CDR2 FQGTGA. CDR3 region: CASGPSPGEQFF. CDR3 nucleotides: TGTGCCAGCGGCCCCTCCCCCGGGGAGCAGTTCTTC.

This clonotype was detected once. The chain employs TRBV2 and TRBJ1-4; 10 bases are shared with TRBD1. From germline, CDR1 is SNHLY and CDR2 FYNNEI. Trimming cost V 6 bases and J 7 bases; bases outside gene matches: 17. This CDR3 region has 18 residues. The CDR3: CASSAGTGVSKPGEKLFF. CDR3 coding DNA: TGTGCCAGCAGCGCCGGGACAGGGGTTAGTAAGCCTGGTGAAAAACTGTTTTTT.

This clonotype occurred many times. V and J are TRBV20-1 and TRBJ2-4; D gene ambiguous. Trimming removed 4 bases at V and 9 bases at J, with 10 bases between. Germline CDR1 and CDR2: DFQATT and SNEGSKA (reference sequence). This CDR3 is built from 11 residues. CDR3 residues: CSAILKGIQYF. The CDR3 DNA follows: TGCAGTGCTATTCTTAAGGGCATTCAGTACTTC.

V and J are TRBV11-1 and TRBJ2-1; a weak D match, TRBD2 (6 bases). V lost 0 bases and J 8 bases, leaving 29 bases between the germline ends. Germline V gene sequence: CDR1 SGHAT, CDR2 FQDESV (reference sequence). The CDR3 length is 20 residues. This chain's CDR3 is CASSLARLLAAAGSMDEQFF. CDR3 bases: TGTGCCAGCAGCTTAGCGAGACTCTTGGCGGCAGCGGGCTCGATGGATGAGCAGTTCTTC.